One sample yielded the 28 T cell receptor beta chains listed below, sequenced in a study of blood T cell repertoires in COVID-19. Only in-frame clones appear in the TCRdb table, and some are missing; sequencing was by immunoSEQ multiplex PCR. The data contain over 200,000 clones, approximately 83% of them singletons. The sample consisted of PBMCs or T cells enriched from blood (not recorded which). The receptors were sampled from a woman aged 45-65 years who had recovered from COVID-19.

The chain uses TRBV29-1 and TRBJ1-2; no clear D gene. Trimming pared 3 bases from V and 4 bases from J, leaving 15 bases between. The CDR3 is made up of 14 amino acids. Germline assignment: CDR1 SQVTM and CDR2 ANQGSEA. CDR3 coding DNA: TGCAGCGTTGATTTCCAGGACTTCGCCTATGGCTACACCTTC. Translated: CSVDFQDFAYGYTF.

This clone has only a few counts. This chain uses TRBV7-2 with TRBJ1-2; maybe TRBD1 (6 bases). Germline V gene data show CDR1 as SGHTA and CDR2 as FQGNSA. V lost 5 bases and J 1 base, leaving 14 bases between the germline ends. The CDR3 runs 15 residues. CDR3 in DNA: TGTGCCAGCAGCCTGACAGGAGCCTTTAACTATGGCTACACCTTC. Its protein is CASSLTGAFNYGYTF.

The chain is built from TRBV9 and TRBJ2-7; D uncertain. Deletions cut 4 bases from V and 0 bases from J, with 20 bases between. Germline loops: CDR1 SGDLS, CDR2 YYNGEE. The CDR3 has 17 amino acids. CDR3 coding DNA: TGTGCCAGCAGCCACGGTTTATCCCTATTTACCTCCTACGAGCAGTACTTC. The encoded protein is CASSHGLSLFTSYEQYF.

The rearrangement uses TRBV7-2 and TRBJ1-1; 7 nucleotides match TRBD1. This CDR3 comprises 15 residues. Per the germline V gene, CDR1 is SGHTA and CDR2 is FQGNSA. The trim removed 0 bases at V and 0 bases at J, leaving 1 base unmatched. The CDR3 coding sequence is TGTGCCAGCAGCTTAGCCGGGACAGTGAACACTGAAGCTTTCTTT. It codes for CASSLAGTVNTEAFF.

CDR3 sequence: CASSEAGGPDTQYF. DNA of the CDR3: TGTGCCAGCAGTGAAGCGGGGGGGCCAGATACGCAGTATTTT. The chain recombines TRBV25-1 with TRBJ2-3; 9 bases map to TRBD2. CDR1 is MGHDK and CDR2 is SYGVNS in the germline V gene. The ends lost 2 bases at V and 4 bases at J; junction bases unmatched: 1. This CDR3 contains 14 residues.

The chain links TRBV4-1 to TRBJ2-1; 9 bases match TRBD2. From germline, CDR1 is MGHRA and CDR2 YSYEKL. This CDR3 is built from 16 residues. V gave up 4 bases and J gave up 7 bases; unmatched junction bases: 11. The CDR3 bases are TGCGCCAGCAGCCTCCCCGGCGATAGCGGGAGTAATGAGCAGTTCTTC. Residues: CASSLPGDSGSNEQFF.

The V call is TRBV28, the J call TRBJ2-4; possibly TRBD1 for D (5 bases). The germline V and J ends were trimmed by 6 bases and 8 bases, with 17 bases remaining between them. Germline values: CDR1 MDHEN, CDR2 SYDVKM. CDR3 length: 14 amino acids. For the CDR3, the DNA is TGTGCCAGCAGCGAAACAGGTTGGGGTGACATTCAGTACTTC. This translates into CASSETGWGDIQYF. The full variable domain, rest sourced from reference TRBV28 and TRBJ2-4, is DVKVTQSSRYLVKRTGEKVFLECVQDMDHENMFWYRQDPGLGLRLIYFSYDVKMKEKGDIPEGYSVSREKKERFSLILESASTNQTSMYLCASSETGWGDIQYFGAGTRLSVL.

The gene calls are TRBV28 and TRBJ1-2, with 8 nucleotides matching TRBD1. The CDR3 is 13 residues long. V lost 6 bases to trimming and J lost 6 bases; unmatched junction nucleotides: 6. Germline V gene lookup returns CDR1 MDHEN and CDR2 SYDVKM. CDR3 sequence (DNA): TGTGCCAGCAGCGGCAGGGGGCAAGATGGCTACACCTTC. The encoded protein is CASSGRGQDGYTF.

V usage is TRBV13 and J usage is TRBJ1-2; 7 bases are shared with TRBD1. This CDR3 comprises 16 residues. Germline V gives CDR1 PRHDT, CDR2 FYEKMQ (reference sequence). Trimming took 5 bases from V and 2 from J; bases not matched to a gene: 11. The CDR3 is CASSRYVETGNYGYTF. In DNA form, the CDR3 reads TGTGCCAGCAGCCGCTACGTTGAGACAGGGAACTATGGCTACACCTTC.

The chain links TRBV5-4 to TRBJ2-1, with D maybe TRBD2 (6 bases). The CDR3 spans 16 residues. The germline CDR1 and CDR2 sequences are SGHNT and YYREEE (reference sequence). Trimming pared 0 bases from V and 1 base from J, leaving 11 bases between. For the CDR3, the DNA is TGTGCCAGCAGCTTGGGAGGCGGGACTTCCTACAATGAGCAGTTCTTC. Its translation is CASSLGGGTSYNEQFF.

The table lists this clone with a few counts. The sample has other DNA sequences that encode this CDR3 too. The chain is built from TRBV28 and TRBJ1-5; D may be TRBD1 (6 bases). V lost 8 bases and J lost 4, with 9 bases in between. Germline V gene sequence: CDR1 MDHEN, CDR2 SYDVKM. There are 12 residues in the CDR3. The CDR3 coding sequence is TGTGCCAGCCCTGACAGGAATCAGCCCCAGCATTTT. Translating gives CASPDRNQPQHF.

V and J are TRBV19 and TRBJ1-5, with 7 bases lining up with TRBD1. The CDR3 has 14 amino acids. Trimming removed 5 bases from V and 6 bases from J; junction bases left unmatched: 7. In germline, CDR1 is LNHDA, CDR2 SQIVND (reference sequence). The chain's CDR3 is CASSSDRSPQPQHF. The CDR3 nucleotides are TGTGCCAGTAGTTCGGACAGGTCGCCTCAGCCCCAGCATTTT.

The chain employs TRBV6-6 and TRBJ2-1; the D gene is possibly TRBD1 (5 bases). V was pared by 6 bases and J by 4 bases, with 13 bases between. CDR3 length: 14 amino acids. The germline V gene encodes CDR1 MNHNY and CDR2 SVGAGI (reference sequence). CDR3 sequence reads: CASRLTELYNEQFF. The CDR3 region has the DNA TGTGCCAGCAGACTGACAGAACTATACAATGAGCAGTTCTTC.

V gene TRBV24-1 combines with J gene TRBJ2-1; the match to TRBD1 covers 8 bases. Germline CDR1 is KGHDR and CDR2 is SFDVKD. J lost 6 bases, V lost 3 bases, and 9 bases had no gene match. The CDR3 extends over 16 amino acids. CDR3 region: CATSDPGQVNSNEQFF. CDR3 sequence (DNA): TGTGCCACCAGTGATCCGGGACAGGTTAATTCCAATGAGCAGTTCTTC.

V and J are TRBV11-2 and TRBJ2-2; D gene unclear. Per germline, CDR1 SGHAT and CDR2 FQNNGV. The CDR3 is 12 amino acids. The ends were cut back, 5 bases at V and 3 bases at J, with 4 bases in the middle. CDR3 sequence reads: CASSPDTGELFF. The CDR3, as DNA: TGTGCCAGCAGCCCCGACACCGGGGAGCTGTTTTTT.

J is TRBJ2-7 and V is TRBV14, with 12 bases matching TRBD2. CDR3 length: 19 amino acids. Germline CDR1 is SGHDN and CDR2 is FVKESK. V gave up 0 bases and J gave up 4 bases; unmatched junction bases: 13. CDR3 residues: CASSQDPALTGLAGYEQYF. The CDR3 DNA sequence: TGTGCCAGCAGCCAAGATCCCGCCCTCACGGGACTAGCGGGTTACGAGCAGTACTTC.

The J gene is TRBJ1-1, the V gene TRBV19; D perhaps matches TRBD1 (5 bases). The CDR3 consists of 16 residues. V shed 0 bases and J shed 1 base, with 12 bases lying between them. In germline, CDR1 is LNHDA, CDR2 SQIVND (reference sequence). CDR3 in DNA: TGTGCCAGTAGTATAGACCCGGGACTGACGAACACTGAAGCTTTCTTT. Amino acid sequence: CASSIDPGLTNTEAFF.

The rearrangement joins TRBV30 to TRBJ1-5, with D perhaps TRBD1 (6 bases). This CDR3 is 17 amino acids long. V lost 0 bases to trimming and J lost 4 bases, with 19 bases between them. Germline CDR1 GTSNPN, CDR2 SVGIG (reference sequence). The CDR3 DNA follows: TGTGCCTGGAGTGTACGGTCGAACAGGGTGAATAATCAGCCCCAGCATTTT. Protein product: CAWSVRSNRVNNQPQHF.

This clone has just one count. This chain connects TRBV28 to TRBJ2-7; 7 bases line up with TRBD1. Trimming cost V 3 bases and J 4 bases; bases outside gene matches: 15. The germline gives CDR1 MDHEN, CDR2 SYDVKM. CDR3 length: 17 amino acids. CDR3 region: CASSFSVSRDRSYEQYF. In DNA, the CDR3 is TGTGCCAGCAGTTTTTCCGTTTCCCGGGACAGATCATACGAGCAGTACTTC.

Only a few counts were recorded for this clone. V usage is TRBV19 and J usage is TRBJ2-7; TRBD1 matches 9 bases. The CDR3 length is 13 residues. Per the germline V gene, CDR1 is LNHDA and CDR2 is SQIVND (reference sequence). The J segment lost 5 bases and the V segment lost 5 bases, leaving 4 bases of the junction unmatched. CDR3 amino acids: CASSPRTGDEQYF. For the CDR3, the DNA is TGTGCCAGTAGTCCAAGGACAGGGGACGAGCAGTACTTC.

The chain combines TRBV3-1 (or the pseudogene TRBV3-2) with TRBJ1-1, with 8 positions matching TRBD1. Germline V gene data show CDR1 as LGHDT and CDR2 as YNNKEL (reference sequence). The CDR3 is 15 amino acids. Trimming at V came to 0 bases and at J to 6 bases, leaving 6 bases not matched to a gene. CDR3 protein: CASSQDRRTGPEAFF. In DNA form, the CDR3 reads TGTGCCAGCAGCCAAGATAGGAGGACAGGGCCTGAAGCTTTCTTT.

This clone was seen just once. The V call is TRBV21-1, the J call TRBJ2-7; the table calls TRBD1, which could not be checked here. TRBV21-1 is a documented pseudogene. This CDR3 spans 14 amino acids. The CDR3 is CASSKRQGEYEQYF. Written as DNA, the CDR3 is TGTGCCAGCAGCAAAAGGCAGGGGGAGTACGAGCAGTACTTC.

This rearrangement joins TRBV2 to TRBJ2-1, with 11 bases lining up with TRBD2. The CDR3 has 16 amino acids. Unmatched junction bases numbered 7, after V lost 6 bases and J lost 3 bases. The germline gives CDR1 SNHLY, CDR2 FYNNEI. The CDR3 bases are TGTGCCAGCAGGAAGGGACTAGCGGCCTTCTACAATGAGCAGTTCTTC. Translation gives CASRKGLAAFYNEQFF.

The chain carries TRBV18 and TRBJ2-7; D might be TRBD1 (6 bases). The CDR3 extends over 18 amino acids. The V end was cut by 3 bases, the J end by 2 bases, with 23 bases between. The V gene's germline CDR1 is KGHSH and CDR2 LQKENI. Here the CDR3 reads CASSPGGRTSPLPYEQYF. In nucleotides, the CDR3 is TGTGCCAGCTCACCTGGGGGCAGGACATCCCCGCTCCCCTACGAGCAGTACTTC.

In DNA, the CDR3 is TGTGCCAGCAGCCCAGGACTAGCCCAAGAGACCCAGTACTTC. Translated: CASSPGLAQETQYF. The chain carries TRBV7-2 and TRBJ2-5, with 8 bases matching TRBD2. This CDR3 comprises 14 residues. Looked up from germline, CDR1 is SGHTA and CDR2 is FQGNSA. Trimming cost V 5 bases and J 1 base; bases outside gene matches: 3.

The chain combines TRBV7-9 with TRBJ2-5; D is unclear. CDR1 is SEHNR and CDR2 is FQNEAQ in the germline V gene (reference sequence). Trimming took off 6 bases at V and 5 bases at J, with 16 bases between the two ends. The CDR3 spans 14 residues. CDR3 sequence: CASRSRRVSETQYF. The CDR3 nucleotides are TGTGCCAGCAGGTCAAGACGGGTCTCGGAGACCCAGTACTTC.

This clone was picked up a small number of times. The genes are TRBV3-1 (or the pseudogene TRBV3-2) and TRBJ2-1; TRBD2 matches 11 bases. Trimming removed 2 bases from V and 3 bases from J; junction bases left unmatched: 0. CDR3 length: 15 amino acids. Germline CDR1 is LGHDT and CDR2 is YNNKEL (reference sequence). Here the CDR3 DNA reads TGTGCCAGCAGCCAAACTAGCGGGAGCTACAATGAGCAGTTCTTC. This sequence encodes CASSQTSGSYNEQFF.

V gene TRBV3-1 (or the pseudogene TRBV3-2) combines with J gene TRBJ2-1; 7 bases agree with TRBD1. Germline CDR1 is LGHDT and CDR2 is YNNKEL (reference sequence). With V trimmed by 4 bases and J by 6 bases, 18 bases remained unmatched. The CDR3 covers 18 residues. The DNA for the CDR3 is TGTGCCAGCAGCCTTTCCCCCGGGAACAGGGGCTCGGCCAATGAGCAGTTCTTC. Translated: CASSLSPGNRGSANEQFF.